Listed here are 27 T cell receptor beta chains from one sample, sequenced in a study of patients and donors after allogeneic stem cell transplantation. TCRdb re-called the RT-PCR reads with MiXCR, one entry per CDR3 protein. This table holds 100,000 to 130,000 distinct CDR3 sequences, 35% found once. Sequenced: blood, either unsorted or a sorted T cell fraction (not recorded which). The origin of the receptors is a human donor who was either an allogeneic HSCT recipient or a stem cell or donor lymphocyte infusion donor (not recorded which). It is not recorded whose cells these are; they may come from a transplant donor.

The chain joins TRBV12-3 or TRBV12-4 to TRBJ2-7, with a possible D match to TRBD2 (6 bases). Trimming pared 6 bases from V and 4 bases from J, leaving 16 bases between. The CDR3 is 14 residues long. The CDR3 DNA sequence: TGTGCCAGCAGCTGGGGACTTACCCGATACGAGCAGTACTTC. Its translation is CASSWGLTRYEQYF.

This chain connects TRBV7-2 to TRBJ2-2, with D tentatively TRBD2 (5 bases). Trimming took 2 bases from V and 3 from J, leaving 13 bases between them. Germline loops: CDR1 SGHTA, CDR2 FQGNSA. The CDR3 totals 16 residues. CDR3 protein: CASSLKGRKYTGELFF. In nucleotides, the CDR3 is TGTGCCAGCAGCTTAAAAGGGAGAAAGTACACCGGGGAGCTGTTTTTT.

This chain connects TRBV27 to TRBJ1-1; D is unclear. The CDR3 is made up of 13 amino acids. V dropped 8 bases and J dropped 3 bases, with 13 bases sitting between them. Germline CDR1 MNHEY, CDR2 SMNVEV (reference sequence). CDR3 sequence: CASGERSDTEAFF. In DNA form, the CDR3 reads TGTGCCAGCGGTGAAAGGTCCGACACTGAAGCTTTCTTT.

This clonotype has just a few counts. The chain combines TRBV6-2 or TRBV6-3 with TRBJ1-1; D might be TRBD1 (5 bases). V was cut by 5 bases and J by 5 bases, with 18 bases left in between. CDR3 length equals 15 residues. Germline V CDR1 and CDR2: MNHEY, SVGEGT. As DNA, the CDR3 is TGTGCCAGCAGTCGAGGTACTGGGGGAAATACTGAAGCTTTCTTT. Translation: CASSRGTGGNTEAFF.

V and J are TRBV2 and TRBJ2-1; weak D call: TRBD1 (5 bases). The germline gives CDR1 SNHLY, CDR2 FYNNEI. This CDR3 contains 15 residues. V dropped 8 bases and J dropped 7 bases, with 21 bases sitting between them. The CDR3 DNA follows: TGTGCCAGCTTCTTCGAAGGGGTAAGAAGTAATGAGCAGTTCTTC. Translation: CASFFEGVRSNEQFF.

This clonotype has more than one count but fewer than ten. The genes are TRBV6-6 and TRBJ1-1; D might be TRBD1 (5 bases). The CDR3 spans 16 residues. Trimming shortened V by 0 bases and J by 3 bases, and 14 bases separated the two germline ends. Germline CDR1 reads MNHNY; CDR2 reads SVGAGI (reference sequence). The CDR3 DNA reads TGTGCCAGCAGTTACTCGACCCTCGTGGGGGACACTGAAGCTTTCTTT. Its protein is CASSYSTLVGDTEAFF.

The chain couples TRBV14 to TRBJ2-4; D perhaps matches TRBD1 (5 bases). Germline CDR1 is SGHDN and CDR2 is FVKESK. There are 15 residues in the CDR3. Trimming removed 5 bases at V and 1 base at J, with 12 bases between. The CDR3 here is CASSSGSGAKNIQYF. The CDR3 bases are TGTGCCAGCAGCTCAGGGTCGGGTGCCAAAAACATTCAGTACTTC.

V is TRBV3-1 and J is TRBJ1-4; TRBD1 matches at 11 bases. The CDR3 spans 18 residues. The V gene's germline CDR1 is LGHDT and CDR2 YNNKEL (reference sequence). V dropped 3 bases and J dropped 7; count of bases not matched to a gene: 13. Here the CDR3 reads CASSQTPAKDRGREKLFF. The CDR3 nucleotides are TGTGCCAGCAGCCAGACCCCGGCTAAGGACAGGGGGCGTGAAAAACTGTTTTTT.

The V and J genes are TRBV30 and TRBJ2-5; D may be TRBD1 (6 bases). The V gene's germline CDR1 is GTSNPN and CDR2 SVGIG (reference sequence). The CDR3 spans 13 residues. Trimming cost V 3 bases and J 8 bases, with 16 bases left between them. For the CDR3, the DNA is TGTGCCTGGAGCTTAACAGGGTTGGCCACCCAGTACTTC. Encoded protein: CAWSLTGLATQYF. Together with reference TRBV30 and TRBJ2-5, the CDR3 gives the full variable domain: SQTIHQWPATLVQPVGSPLSLECTVEGTSNPNLYWYRQAAGRGLQLLFYSVGIGQISSEVPQNLSASRPQDRQFILSSKKLLLSDSGFYLCAWSLTGLATQYFGPGTRLLVL.

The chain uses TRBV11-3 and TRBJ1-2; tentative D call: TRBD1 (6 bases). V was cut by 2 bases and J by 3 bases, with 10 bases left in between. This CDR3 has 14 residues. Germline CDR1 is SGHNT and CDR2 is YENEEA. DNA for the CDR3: TGTGCCAGCAGCTTACCCCCAGGGGACTATGGCTACACCTTC. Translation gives CASSLPPGDYGYTF.

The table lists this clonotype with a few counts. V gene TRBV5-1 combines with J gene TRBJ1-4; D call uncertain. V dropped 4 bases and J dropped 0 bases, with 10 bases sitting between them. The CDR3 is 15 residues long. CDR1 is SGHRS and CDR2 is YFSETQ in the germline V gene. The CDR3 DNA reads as TGCGCCAGCAGCCCCGTCGGGACAACTAATGAAAAACTGTTTTTT. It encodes CASSPVGTTNEKLFF.

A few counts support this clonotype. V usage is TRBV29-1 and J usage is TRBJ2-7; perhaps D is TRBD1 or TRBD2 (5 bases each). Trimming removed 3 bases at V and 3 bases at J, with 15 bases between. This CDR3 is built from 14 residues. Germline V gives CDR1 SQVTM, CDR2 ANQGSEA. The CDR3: CSVEMGDPVYEQYF. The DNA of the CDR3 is TGCAGCGTTGAGATGGGGGACCCCGTCTACGAGCAGTACTTC.

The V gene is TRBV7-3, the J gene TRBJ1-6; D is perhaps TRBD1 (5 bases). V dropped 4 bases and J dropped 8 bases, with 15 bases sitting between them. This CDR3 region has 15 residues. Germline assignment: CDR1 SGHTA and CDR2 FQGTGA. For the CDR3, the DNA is TGTGCCAGCAGCTCGAGGGGTGACTCTTATTCACCCCTCCACTTT. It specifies CASSSRGDSYSPLHF.

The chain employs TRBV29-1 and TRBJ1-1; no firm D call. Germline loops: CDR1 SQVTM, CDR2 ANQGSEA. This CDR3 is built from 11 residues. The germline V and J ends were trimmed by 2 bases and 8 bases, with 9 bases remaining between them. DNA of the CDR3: TGCAGCGTTGAATTTGCAGAGGAAGCTTTCTTT. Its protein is CSVEFAEEAFF.

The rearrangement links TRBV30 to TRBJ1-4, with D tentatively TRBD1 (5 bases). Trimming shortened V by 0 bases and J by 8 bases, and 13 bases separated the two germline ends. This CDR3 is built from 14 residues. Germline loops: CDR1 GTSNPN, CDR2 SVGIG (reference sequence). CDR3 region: CAWSVGGEVEKLFF. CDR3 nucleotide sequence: TGTGCCTGGAGTGTTGGAGGGGAGGTGGAAAAACTGTTTTTT.

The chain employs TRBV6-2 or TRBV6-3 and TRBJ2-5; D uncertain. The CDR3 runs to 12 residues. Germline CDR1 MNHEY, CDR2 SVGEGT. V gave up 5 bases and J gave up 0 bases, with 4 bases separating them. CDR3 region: CASSNNQETQYF. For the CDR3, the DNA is TGTGCCAGCAGTAACAACCAAGAGACCCAGTACTTC.

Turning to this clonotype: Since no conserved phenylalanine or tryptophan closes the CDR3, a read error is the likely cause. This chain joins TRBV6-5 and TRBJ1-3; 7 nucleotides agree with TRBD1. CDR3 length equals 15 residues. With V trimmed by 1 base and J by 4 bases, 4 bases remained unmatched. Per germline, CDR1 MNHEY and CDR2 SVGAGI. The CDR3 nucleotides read TGTGCCAGCAGTTACTACAGGGGCGAAGGAAACACCATATATTCT. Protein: CASSYYRGEGNTIYS.

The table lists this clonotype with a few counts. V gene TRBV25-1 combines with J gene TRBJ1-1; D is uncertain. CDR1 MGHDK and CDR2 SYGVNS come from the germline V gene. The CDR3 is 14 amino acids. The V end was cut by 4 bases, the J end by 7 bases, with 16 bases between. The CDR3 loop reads CASSASRMGNEAFF. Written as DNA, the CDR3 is TGTGCCAGCAGTGCAAGTCGGATGGGTAATGAAGCTTTCTTT.

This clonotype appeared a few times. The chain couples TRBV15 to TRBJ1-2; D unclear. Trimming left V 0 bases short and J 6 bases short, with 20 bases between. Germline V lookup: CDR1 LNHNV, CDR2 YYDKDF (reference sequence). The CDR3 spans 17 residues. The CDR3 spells CATSRDIWRAGTDGYTF. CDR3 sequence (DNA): TGTGCCACCAGCAGAGATATATGGCGGGCAGGTACGGATGGCTACACCTTC.

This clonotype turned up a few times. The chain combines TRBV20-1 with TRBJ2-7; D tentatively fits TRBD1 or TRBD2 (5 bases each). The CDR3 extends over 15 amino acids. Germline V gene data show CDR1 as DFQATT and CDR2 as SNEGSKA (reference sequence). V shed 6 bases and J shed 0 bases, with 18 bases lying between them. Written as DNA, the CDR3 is TGCAGTGCCCCAAGTGGGGACCACGACTCCTACGAGCAGTACTTC. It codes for CSAPSGDHDSYEQYF.

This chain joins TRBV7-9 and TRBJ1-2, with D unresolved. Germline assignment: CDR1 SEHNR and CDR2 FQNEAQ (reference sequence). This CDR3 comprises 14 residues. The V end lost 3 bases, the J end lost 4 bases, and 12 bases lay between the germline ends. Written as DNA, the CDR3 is TGTGCCAGCAGCTTGGAGTTCTCGGGCTATGGCTACACCTTC. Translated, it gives CASSLEFSGYGYTF.

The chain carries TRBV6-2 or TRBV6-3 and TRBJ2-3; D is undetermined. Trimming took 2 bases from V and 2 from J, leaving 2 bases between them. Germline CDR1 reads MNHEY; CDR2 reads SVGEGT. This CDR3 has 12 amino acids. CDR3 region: CASSYVTDTQYF. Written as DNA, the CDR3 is TGTGCCAGCAGTTACGTCACAGATACGCAGTATTTT.

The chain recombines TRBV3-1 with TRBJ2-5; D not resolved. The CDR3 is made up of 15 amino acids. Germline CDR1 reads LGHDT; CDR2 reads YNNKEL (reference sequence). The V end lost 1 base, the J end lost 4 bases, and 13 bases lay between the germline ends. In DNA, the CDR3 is TGTGCCAGCAGCCAAGGCACCCAGAAGGGAGAGACCCAGTACTTC. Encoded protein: CASSQGTQKGETQYF.

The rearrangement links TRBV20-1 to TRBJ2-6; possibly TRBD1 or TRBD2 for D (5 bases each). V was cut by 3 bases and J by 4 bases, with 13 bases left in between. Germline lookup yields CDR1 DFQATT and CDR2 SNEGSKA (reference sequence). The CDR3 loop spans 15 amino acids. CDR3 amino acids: CSAREAGNGANVLTF. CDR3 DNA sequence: TGCAGTGCTAGGGAGGCAGGGAACGGGGCCAACGTCCTGACTTTC.

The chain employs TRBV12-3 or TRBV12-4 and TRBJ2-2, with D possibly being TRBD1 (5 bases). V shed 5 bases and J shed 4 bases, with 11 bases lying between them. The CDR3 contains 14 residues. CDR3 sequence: CASSQRTRTGELFF. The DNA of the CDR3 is TGTGCCAGCAGTCAAAGGACACGCACCGGGGAGCTGTTTTTT.

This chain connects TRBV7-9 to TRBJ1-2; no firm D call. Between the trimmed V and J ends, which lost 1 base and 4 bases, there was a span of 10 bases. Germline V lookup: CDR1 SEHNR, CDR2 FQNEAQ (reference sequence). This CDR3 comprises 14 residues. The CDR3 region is CASSLEVASYGYTF. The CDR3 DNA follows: TGTGCCAGCAGCTTAGAGGTAGCGTCCTATGGCTACACCTTC.

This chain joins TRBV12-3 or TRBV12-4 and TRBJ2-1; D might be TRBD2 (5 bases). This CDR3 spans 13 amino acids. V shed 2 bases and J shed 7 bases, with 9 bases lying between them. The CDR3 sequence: CASSLRVANEQFF. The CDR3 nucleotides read TGTGCCAGCAGTTTACGAGTAGCGAATGAGCAGTTCTTC.